These T cell receptor beta chains were read from a single sample in a study of cytomegalovirus exposure and HLA in healthy donors. Repertoires were generated with immunoSEQ multiplex PCR, while TCRdb's copy carries only in-frame clones and drops some. This sample has approximately 180,000 clones, with roughly 74% found just once. What was sequenced was PBMCs. The receptors stem from a woman aged 25 to 39 in good health and CMV-seronegative. CDR3s include the opening cysteine and the closing phenylalanine or tryptophan. A D gene is named only where the DNA matches it firmly. Only part of the rows carry a size: once, few, many, or a class if the clone is expanded.

j_call | v_call | d_call | clone_size | cdr3_aa | cdr3_nt
TRBJ2-5 | TRBV5-1 | TRBD2 | NA | CASSSGLAGAYQETQYF | TGCGCCAGCAGCTCCGGACTAGCGGGGGCCTACCAAGAGACCCAGTACTTC
TRBJ1-2 | TRBV6-1 | NA | NA | CASSVWYRRANYGYTF | TGTGCCAGCAGTGTCTGGTACAGGAGGGCTAACTATGGCTACACCTTC
TRBJ1-1 | TRBV2 | TRBD1 | once | CASSELDRVNTEAFF | TGTGCCAGCAGTGAATTAGACAGGGTGAACACTGAAGCTTTCTTT
TRBJ1-1 | TRBV7-2 | NA | NA | CASSSDSIHTEAFF | TGTGCCAGCAGCTCGGACAGTATCCACACTGAAGCTTTCTTT
TRBJ2-7 | TRBV5-1 | TRBD2 | NA | CASSLGAGGYEQYF | TGCGCCAGCAGCTTGGGAGCGGGGGGCTACGAGCAGTACTTC
TRBJ2-2 | TRBV11-2 | NA | few | CASREPGRNTGELFF | TGTGCCAGCAGGGAACCGGGAAGAAACACCGGGGAGCTGTTTTTT
TRBJ2-7 | TRBV7-6 | TRBD2 | NA | CASSLGDHWTSGGRWQYF | TGTGCCAGCAGCTTAGGGGACCACTGGACTAGCGGGGGAAGATGGCAGTACTTC
TRBJ1-1 | TRBV7-6 | NA | NA | CASSPEGDIGTEAFF | TGTGCCAGCAGCCCAGAGGGGGACATAGGCACTGAAGCTTTCTTT
TRBJ1-1 | TRBV29-1 | TRBD1 | NA | CSVGPPTGSHTEAFF | TGCAGCGTTGGCCCCCCGACAGGGTCGCACACTGAAGCTTTCTTT
TRBJ2-2 | TRBV7-7 | TRBD2 | NA | CASSLGGTSGPTGELFF | TGTGCTAGCAGCTTAGGTGGGACTAGCGGACCTACCGGGGAGCTGTTTTTT
TRBJ2-1 | TRBV7-2 | NA | NA | CASSFKGGDYNEQFF | TGTGCCAGCAGCTTTAAAGGGGGGGATTACAATGAGCAGTTCTTC
TRBJ1-2 | TRBV27 | TRBD1 | NA | CASSAGGRGPYTF | TGTGCCAGCAGTGCAGGGGGCCGAGGACCCTACACCTTC
TRBJ1-5 | TRBV7-9 | NA | NA | CASSLGGWGSRGNQPQHF | TGTGCCAGCAGCTTAGGCGGTTGGGGCTCTCGCGGCAATCAGCCCCAGCATTTT
TRBJ2-6 | TRBV7-8 | NA | NA | CASSLTGSSGANVLTF | TGTGCCAGCAGCTTAACAGGGAGCTCTGGGGCCAACGTCCTGACTTTC
TRBJ2-7 | TRBV27 | NA | NA | CASSLQGTTMLSEQYF | TGTGCCAGCAGTTTACAGGGGACTACCATGTTGAGCGAGCAGTACTTC
TRBJ1-2 | TRBV7-6 | TRBD1 | NA | CASSPAVGTGGRYGYTF | TGTGCCAGCAGCCCAGCGGTCGGGACAGGGGGGAGGTATGGCTACACCTTC
TRBJ1-1 | TRBV19 | NA | few | CASSLQGMNTEAFF | TGTGCCAGTAGTCTACAGGGTATGAACACTGAAGCTTTCTTT
TRBJ1-2 | TRBV5-4 | TRBD1 | NA | CASSSTGGGYGYTF | TGTGCCAGCAGCTCGACAGGGGGAGGCTATGGCTACACCTTC
TRBJ1-1 | TRBV7-9 | TRBD1 | NA | CASNRQGDEAFF | TGTGCCAGTAATCGACAGGGTGACGAAGCTTTCTTT
TRBJ2-5 | TRBV11-2 | TRBD2 | NA | CASSLAWRGDQETQYF | TGTGCCAGCAGCTTAGCGTGGCGGGGGGATCAAGAGACCCAGTACTTC
TRBJ1-5 | TRBV2 | TRBD1 | NA | CASQRDRGIGPQHF | TGTGCCAGCCAAAGGGACAGGGGGATAGGGCCCCAGCATTTT
TRBJ1-1 | TRBV4-1 | NA | NA | CASRAGWNTEAFF | TGCGCCAGCAGAGCCGGTTGGAACACTGAAGCTTTCTTT
TRBJ2-3 | TRBV6-6 | NA | NA | CASSAPGSGTDTQYF | TGTGCCAGCAGTGCTCCAGGGTCGGGCACAGATACGCAGTATTTT
TRBJ2-7 | TRBV5-4 | TRBD1 | NA | CASSFKGAGVYEQYF | TGTGCCAGCAGCTTTAAGGGGGCCGGGGTTTACGAGCAGTACTTC
TRBJ1-5 | TRBV11-1 | NA | NA | CASSLAEYSNQPQHF | TGTGCCAGCAGCCTCGCGGAGTATAGCAATCAGCCCCAGCATTTT
TRBJ2-7 | TRBV19 | TRBD2 | NA | CASRTSGTRKGEQYF | TGTGCCAGTAGGACCTCTGGGACTAGGAAAGGCGAGCAGTACTTC
TRBJ2-7 | TRBV11-2 | NA | NA | CASSLDQGDSASYEQYF | TGTGCCAGCAGCTTAGATCAGGGGGACTCCGCATCCTACGAGCAGTACTTC
TRBJ1-2 | TRBV2 | TRBD1 | NA | CASGGDRALSRYGYTF | TGTGCCAGCGGCGGGGACAGAGCTCTTTCACGCTATGGCTACACCTTC
TRBJ2-1 | TRBV7-9 | NA | NA | CASSGGLYNEQFF | TGTGCCAGCAGCGGTGGACTGTACAATGAGCAGTTCTTC
TRBJ2-5 | TRBV20-1 | TRBD2 | NA | CSAGLAGTQYF | TGCAGTGCGGGGCTAGCGGGGACCCAGTACTTC
TRBJ2-5 | TRBV7-8 | NA | NA | CASSSRQPRETQYF | TGTGCCAGCAGCTCCCGACAGCCACGGGAGACCCAGTACTTC
TRBJ1-2 | TRBV7-8 | NA | NA | CASSPGTRYGYTF | TGTGCCAGCAGCCCCGGGACTCGCTATGGCTACACCTTC
TRBJ1-2 | TRBV27 | TRBD1 | NA | CASRPRQGGYGYTF | TGTGCCAGCAGACCGAGACAGGGCGGCTATGGCTACACCTTC
TRBJ2-1 | TRBV10-3 | TRBD2 | few | CAISESRGLAGGSSYNEQFF | TGTGCCATCAGTGAGTCGCGGGGACTAGCGGGAGGGAGCTCCTACAATGAGCAGTTCTTC
TRBJ1-1 | TRBV20-1 | NA | few | CSASQNTEAFF | TGCAGTGCTTCCCAGAACACTGAAGCTTTCTTT
TRBJ2-7 | TRBV7-9 | NA | NA | CASSLGPGHLYEQYF | TGTGCCAGCAGCTTAGGGCCGGGACACCTCTACGAGCAGTACTTC
TRBJ1-1 | TRBV6-4 | TRBD1 | NA | CASSDTGDREPGNTEAFF | TGTGCCAGCAGTGACACAGGGGACAGGGAACCAGGGAACACTGAAGCTTTCTTT
TRBJ1-2 | TRBV14 | NA | NA | CASSQDYYGYTF | TGTGCCAGCAGCCAAGACTACTATGGCTACACCTTC
TRBJ2-1 | TRBV2 | TRBD2 | NA | CASRLAGGLEQFF | TGTGCCAGCAGGCTAGCGGGGGGGCTTGAGCAGTTCTTC
TRBJ1-1 | TRBV4-1 | NA | NA | CASSQDQGREAFF | TGCGCCAGCAGCCAAGACCAGGGGCGAGAAGCTTTCTTT
TRBJ2-3 | TRBV14 | NA | once | CASRPTPGTDTQYF | TGTGCCAGCAGACCTACCCCCGGCACAGATACGCAGTATTTT
TRBJ1-1 | TRBV14 | NA | NA | CASSQQGSATEAFF | TGTGCCAGCAGCCAACAGGGTTCGGCCACTGAAGCTTTCTTT
TRBJ2-7 | TRBV4-1 | TRBD1 | NA | CASSQTGGYEQYF | TGCGCCAGCAGCCAAACAGGGGGCTACGAGCAGTACTTC
TRBJ2-4 | TRBV7-3 | TRBD1 | NA | CASSQTGVGHIQYF | TGTGCCAGCAGCCAGACAGGGGTAGGGCACATTCAGTACTTC
TRBJ1-2 | TRBV7-9 | TRBD1 | NA | CASSLAIGQGVYGYTF | TGTGCCAGCAGCTTAGCGATTGGACAGGGTGTGTATGGCTACACCTTC
TRBJ1-5 | TRBV19 | NA | NA | CASSILGVNSNQPQHF | TGTGCCAGTAGTATTCTAGGGGTCAATAGCAATCAGCCCCAGCATTTT
TRBJ1-2 | TRBV30 | NA | NA | CAWSVTGPGYTF | TGTGCCTGGAGTGTAACAGGCCCTGGCTACACCTTC
TRBJ2-7 | TRBV11-2 | TRBD2 | NA | CASSLLAAGGEQYF | TGTGCCAGCAGCTTGCTAGCGGCCGGGGGGGAGCAGTACTTC
TRBJ2-7 | TRBV5-1 | TRBD1 | NA | CASSKMGQNYEQYF | TGCGCCAGCAGCAAAATGGGACAGAACTACGAGCAGTACTTC